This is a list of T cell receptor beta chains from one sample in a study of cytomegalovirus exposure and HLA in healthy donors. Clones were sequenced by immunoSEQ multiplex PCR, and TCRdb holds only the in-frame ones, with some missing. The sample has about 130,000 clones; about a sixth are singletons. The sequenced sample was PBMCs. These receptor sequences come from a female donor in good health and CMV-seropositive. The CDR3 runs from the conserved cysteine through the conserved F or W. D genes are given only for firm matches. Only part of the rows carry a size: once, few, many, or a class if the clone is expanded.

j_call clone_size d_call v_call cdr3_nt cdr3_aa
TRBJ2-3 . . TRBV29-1 TGCAGCGTTTCTTCCCCGGGGATGGATACGCAGTATTTT CSVSSPGMDTQYF
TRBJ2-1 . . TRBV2 TGTGCCAGCAGTGGGTTCGGTCGAGGTGAGCAGTTCTTC CASSGFGRGEQFF
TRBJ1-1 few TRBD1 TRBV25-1 TGTGCCAGCAGTGAACCCGGGACAGCCCAAGAAGCTTTCTTT CASSEPGTAQEAFF
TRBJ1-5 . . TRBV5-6 TGTGCCAGCAGCTTGGGGGCTGGGGGGGGCAATCAGCCCCAGCATTTT CASSLGAGGGNQPQHF
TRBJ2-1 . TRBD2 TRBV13 TGTGCCAGCAGCTTAGAGGGGGGGACTAGCGGGGGTCAAGGTCAGTTTGAGAATGAGCAGTTCTTC CASSLEGGTSGGQGQFENEQFF
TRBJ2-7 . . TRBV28 TGTGCCAGCACCCAGGCTCCCTCCTACGAGCAGTACTTC CASTQAPSYEQYF
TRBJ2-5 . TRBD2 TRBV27 TGTGCCAGCAGTTTCGGGGGGGAGACCCAGTACTTC CASSFGGETQYF
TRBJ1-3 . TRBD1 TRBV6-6 TGTGCCAGCAGCAGGACAGGGGGGCTCTCTGGAAACACCATATATTTT CASSRTGGLSGNTIYF
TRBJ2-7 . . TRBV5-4 TGTGCCAGCAGCTTAAGTAGTCGGGCCTACGAGCAGTACTTC CASSLSSRAYEQYF
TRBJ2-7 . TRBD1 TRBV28 TGTGCCAGCAACCCTCAGACAGGGCCGGACTACGAGCAGTACTTC CASNPQTGPDYEQYF
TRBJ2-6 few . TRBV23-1 TGCGCCAGCAGCCAAGGCTATGTCAGGGTGTTCTCTGGGGCCAACGTCCTGACTTTC CASSQGYVRVFSGANVLTF
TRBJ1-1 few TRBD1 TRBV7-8 TGTGCCAGCAGCCATGGACAGGGTAGGACTGAAGCTTTCTTT CASSHGQGRTEAFF
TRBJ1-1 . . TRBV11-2 TGTGCCAGCAGCTTAGATCCAGGCATCGGTGCCAGTGAAGCTTTCTTT CASSLDPGIGASEAFF
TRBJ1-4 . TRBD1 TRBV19 TGTGCCAGTAGCTCGGGACAGGCCCAAGAAAAACTGTTTTTT CASSSGQAQEKLFF
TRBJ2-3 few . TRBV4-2 TGTGCCAGCAGCCAAGATCGAGCCCCAGATACGCAGTATTTT CASSQDRAPDTQYF
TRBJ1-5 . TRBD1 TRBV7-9 TGTGCCAGCAGCTTGGACAGGGGGTCCCAGCATTTT CASSLDRGSQHF
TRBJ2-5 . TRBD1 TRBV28 TGTGCCAGCAGTTTATTTACACAGGGGAAGGAGACCCAGTACTTC CASSLFTQGKETQYF
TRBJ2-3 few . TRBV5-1 TGCGCCAGCAGCTTGGATTTAGCGGCTACTAGCACAGATACGCAGTATTTT CASSLDLAATSTDTQYF
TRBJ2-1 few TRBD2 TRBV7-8 TGTGCCAGCAGGAGGGACTACCAGACCTACAATGAGCAGTTCTTC CASRRDYQTYNEQFF
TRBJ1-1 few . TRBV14 TGTGCCAGCAGCCAACACAGGAACACTGAAGCTTTCTTT CASSQHRNTEAFF
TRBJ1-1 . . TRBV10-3 TGTGCCATATCCGAGAGCACTGAAGCTTTCTTT CAISESTEAFF
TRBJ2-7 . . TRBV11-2 TGTGCCAGCAGCTTAGCAGGGGAAGGCTACGAGCAGTACTTC CASSLAGEGYEQYF
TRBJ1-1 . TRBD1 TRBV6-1 TGTGCCAGCCTGGACAGGGGGCTTACTGAAGCTTTCTTT CASLDRGLTEAFF
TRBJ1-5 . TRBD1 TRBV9 TGTGCCAGCAGCGTAGTTGGGTCAGGACAGGGGGAGCATTTT CASSVVGSGQGEHF
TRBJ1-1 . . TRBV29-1 TGCAGCGCAATACAGAGGGTATCCGGAGCTTTCTTT CSAIQRVSGAFF
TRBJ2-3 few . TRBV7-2 TGTGCCAGCAGCTTAGATAGCGGTACGCAGTATTTT CASSLDSGTQYF
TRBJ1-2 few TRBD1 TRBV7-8 TGTGCCAGCAGCTTTGGGACAGCTGACTATGGCTACACCTTC CASSFGTADYGYTF
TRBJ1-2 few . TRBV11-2 TGTGCCAGCATCAACCAGGAGGGCTTCGGCTACACCTTC CASINQEGFGYTF
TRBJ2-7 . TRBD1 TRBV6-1 TGTGCCAGCAGTGAATACGGATTCGCGGACAGGTTTTGCTCCTACGAGCAGTACTTC CASSEYGFADRFCSYEQYF
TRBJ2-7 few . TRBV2 TGTGCCAGCAGTGCTAGCACGATCTACGAGCAGTACTTC CASSASTIYEQYF
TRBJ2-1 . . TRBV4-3 TGCGCCAGCAGCCATACAAGGGGCGGTTATGAGCAGTTCTTC CASSHTRGGYEQFF
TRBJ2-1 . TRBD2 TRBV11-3 TGTGCCAGCAGCTTTGCGGGGGGCTCACTTCTTGACAATGAGCAGTTCTTC CASSFAGGSLLDNEQFF
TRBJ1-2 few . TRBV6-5 TGTGCCAGCAGGGACTCCCGACAGGACTTCTATGGCTACACCTTC CASRDSRQDFYGYTF
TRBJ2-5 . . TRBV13 TGTGCCAGCAGCTTAAAGAGGTCGGAGACCCAGTACTTC CASSLKRSETQYF
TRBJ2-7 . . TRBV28 TGTGCCAGCAGTTTGACGCTAGCGAATAAACCTTACGAGCAGTACTTC CASSLTLANKPYEQYF
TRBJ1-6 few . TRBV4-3 TGCGCCAGCAGCCCTTCCCAGTTAGGAGGTTCACCCCTCCACTTT CASSPSQLGGSPLHF
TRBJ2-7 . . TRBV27 TGTGCCAGCAGTGGACCGGGACAAGACTACGAGCAGTACTTC CASSGPGQDYEQYF
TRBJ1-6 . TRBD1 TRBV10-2 TGCGCCAGCAGTGAATACAGGGGTGATAATTCACCCCTCCACTTT CASSEYRGDNSPLHF
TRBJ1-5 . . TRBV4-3 TGCGCCAGCAGCCCGGGGGGGACTAGCAATCAGCCCCAGCATTTT CASSPGGTSNQPQHF
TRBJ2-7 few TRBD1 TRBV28 TGTGCCAGCAGCCCATTGCGGGACAGGGGTGAGGAGCAGTACTTC CASSPLRDRGEEQYF
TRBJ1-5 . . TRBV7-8 TGTGCCAGCACCCCGGGTTCGGGACAAATAACCCAGCCCCAGCATTTT CASTPGSGQITQPQHF
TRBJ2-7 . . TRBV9 TGTGCCAGCAGCGTAGAGGCGGGGTACGAGCAGTACTTC CASSVEAGYEQYF
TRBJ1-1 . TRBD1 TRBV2 TGTGCCAGCAGCGCCCACAGGGGAAGGAACACTGAAGCTTTCTTT CASSAHRGRNTEAFF
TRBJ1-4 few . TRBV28 TGTGCCAGCAGTTCCATCCTTGAGGATGCAGAAAAACTGTTTTTT CASSSILEDAEKLFF
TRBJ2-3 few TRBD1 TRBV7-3 TGTGCCAGCAGCTTAGGACAGGACACAGATACGCAGTATTTT CASSLGQDTDTQYF
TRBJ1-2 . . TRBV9 TGTGCCAGCAGCGTATGGAGGGGCGTCGACTATGGCTACACCTTC CASSVWRGVDYGYTF
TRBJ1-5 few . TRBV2 TGTGCCAGCAGTGCCGTGCAGGTAGAGGGGCCCCAGCATTTT CASSAVQVEGPQHF
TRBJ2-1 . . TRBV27 TGTGCCAGCAGTTTATCGGTGTTGTCCGGCGGGTACAATGAGCAGTTCTTC CASSLSVLSGGYNEQFF